These 29 T cell receptor beta chains came from one sample sequenced in a study of cytomegalovirus exposure and HLA in healthy donors (dated 2017 in TCRdb). The library was obtained by the immunoSEQ multiplex PCR assay. A mixture of 60 forward primers for TCR Vbeta segments and 13 reverse primers for TCR Jbeta segments was used in the multiplex PCR. TCRdb limited this immuneACCESS table to in-frame rearrangements with V and J called. A share of clones is missing; checked studies link under half to unresolved V genes, and the rest is unexplained. The sample table shows around 140,000 clones, and 75% to 80% are seen once. The biggest ten clones account for 1.5% to 2% of the sample. Sequenced material: PBMCs. The source is a female donor in good health and CMV-seronegative.

This clone was counted once. The genes are TRBV7-6 and TRBJ1-6; no clear D gene. V was cut by 1 base and J by 7 bases, with 14 bases left in between. There are 16 residues in the CDR3. The germline V gene encodes CDR1 SGHVS and CDR2 FNYEAQ. Here the CDR3 reads CASSLEEREANSPLHF. In nucleotides, the CDR3 is TGTGCCAGCAGCTTAGAGGAACGGGAGGCAAATTCACCCCTCCACTTT.

V gene TRBV5-8 combines with J gene TRBJ2-5; D gene unclear. Per the germline V gene, CDR1 is SGHTS and CDR2 is YDEGEE. The CDR3 length is 13 residues. Trimming pared 3 bases from V and 4 bases from J, leaving 10 bases between. The CDR3 nucleotides read TGTGCCAGCAGCTCACGGTCCCCAGAGACCCAGTACTTC. Its protein product is CASSSRSPETQYF.

The chain combines TRBV5-1 with TRBJ2-7, with D possibly being TRBD1 (5 bases). Between the trimmed V and J ends, which lost 6 bases and 0 bases, there was a span of 19 bases. The CDR3 extends over 16 amino acids. Looked up from germline, CDR1 is SGHRS and CDR2 is YFSETQ. This CDR3 is CASKRGTSPLSYEQYF. The DNA for the CDR3 is TGCGCCAGCAAAAGGGGAACATCGCCGCTCTCCTACGAGCAGTACTTC.

The CDR3 region is CASSITPGDTQYF. CDR3 DNA: TGTGCCAGCAGCATCACGCCCGGAGATACGCAGTATTTT. The genes are TRBV5-4 and TRBJ2-3; no clear D. CDR1 and CDR2 from the germline V gene are SGHNT and YYREEE (reference sequence). V lost 4 bases and J 5 bases, leaving 11 bases between the germline ends. The CDR3 sequence is 13 residues long.

J is TRBJ1-6 and V is TRBV6-6; the D gene is possibly TRBD1 (6 bases). The length of the CDR3 is 16 residues. Germline V gene lookup returns CDR1 MNHNY and CDR2 SVGAGI (reference sequence). The V and J ends lost 6 bases and 7 bases respectively, with 19 bases between them. In DNA, the CDR3 is TGTGCCAGCAGAGCCAGGGGCCCCAATATGAATTCACCCCTCCACTTT. This encodes CASRARGPNMNSPLHF.

The chain joins TRBV19 to TRBJ1-2; TRBD1 matches 7 bases. The ends lost 3 bases at V and 6 bases at J; junction bases unmatched: 16. Germline V lookup: CDR1 LNHDA, CDR2 SQIVND (reference sequence). The length of the CDR3 is 17 residues. The CDR3 DNA reads as TGTGCCAGTAGTATCGCACAGGGGAGGATTAGAGGGGATGGCTACACCTTC. Translation gives CASSIAQGRIRGDGYTF.

The V call is TRBV19, the J call TRBJ1-3; D gene ambiguous. With 7 bases removed from V and 4 bases from J, the gap between germline ends came to 17 bases. The V gene's germline CDR1 is LNHDA and CDR2 SQIVND (reference sequence). The CDR3 is made up of 15 amino acids. The CDR3 spells CASTSRLGRGNTIYF. The CDR3 DNA sequence: TGTGCCAGTACGAGTCGTCTGGGCAGAGGAAACACCATATATTTT.

This clone was picked up a small number of times. The chain employs TRBV7-2 and TRBJ1-5; TRBD1 is a possible D gene (6 bases). The CDR3 runs 15 residues. Germline V gene data show CDR1 as SGHTA and CDR2 as FQGNSA. V gave up 4 bases and J gave up 3 bases, with 13 bases separating them. The CDR3 spells CASSSLTGDNQPQHF. The DNA for the CDR3 is TGTGCCAGCAGCTCACTGACAGGAGACAATCAGCCCCAGCATTTT.

The rearrangement uses TRBV11-2 and TRBJ2-1; D may be TRBD1 (5 bases). Trimming shortened V by 4 bases and J by 4 bases, and 8 bases separated the two germline ends. The V gene's germline CDR1 is SGHAT and CDR2 FQNNGV. The CDR3 runs 13 residues. In nucleotides, the CDR3 is TGTGCCAGCAGCTCCACAGGATACAATGAGCAGTTCTTC. Translated: CASSSTGYNEQFF. Full variable domain (outside the CDR3, taken from reference TRBV11-2 and TRBJ2-1): EAGVAQSPRYKIIEKRQSVAFWCNPISGHATLYWYQQILGQGPKLLIQFQNNGVVDDSQLPKDRFSAERLKGVDSTLKIQPAKLEDSAVYLCASSSTGYNEQFFGPGTRLTVL.

The V and J genes are TRBV6-1 and TRBJ2-5; D is perhaps TRBD1 (5 bases). The CDR3 totals 16 residues. Germline CDR1 MNHNS, CDR2 SASEGT. Deletions cut 1 base from V and 5 bases from J, with 17 bases between. The CDR3 region is CASSEDYRGSRETQYF. CDR3 in DNA: TGTGCCAGCAGTGAAGACTATAGGGGTTCGCGGGAGACCCAGTACTTC.

This clone was counted a few times. CDR3 in DNA: TGTGCCAGCAGCCTAACCGGGACAGGACAAGCTTTCTTT. This sequence encodes CASSLTGTGQAFF. The chain combines TRBV16 with TRBJ1-1; 8 bases match TRBD1. Per the germline V gene, CDR1 is KGHSY and CDR2 is FQNENV. This CDR3 is built from 13 residues. The V segment lost 4 bases and the J segment 9 bases; nucleotides outside the gene matches: 7.

In this sample, this clone turned up once. The CDR3 nucleotides read TGTGCCAGCTCACTCAAAGGGACTAGCGGGAGCACCGGGGAGCTGTTTTTT. Translated: CASSLKGTSGSTGELFF. The rearrangement uses TRBV18 and TRBJ2-2; 14 positions match TRBD2. Germline values: CDR1 KGHSH, CDR2 LQKENI. The CDR3 runs to 17 residues. The V segment lost 4 bases and the J segment 4 bases; nucleotides outside the gene matches: 5.

The rearrangement links TRBV9 to TRBJ2-1; the match to TRBD1 covers 8 bases. Unmatched junction bases numbered 21, after V lost 0 bases and J lost 4 bases. Germline CDR1 reads SGDLS; CDR2 reads YYNGEE. The CDR3 extends over 21 amino acids. CDR3 coding DNA: TGTGCCAGCAGCGTAGCTGCGGGCAGGGGGCGATCGTATCCCCAATACAATGAGCAGTTCTTC. It is translated as CASSVAAGRGRSYPQYNEQFF.

V gene TRBV9 combines with J gene TRBJ1-2; tentative D call: TRBD1 (5 bases). The CDR3 runs 16 residues. Trimming took off 2 bases at V and 1 base at J, with 15 bases between the two ends. Germline V gives CDR1 SGDLS, CDR2 YYNGEE. DNA for the CDR3: TGTGCCAGCAGCGTGGGGCTAGATACTTTTAACTATGGCTACACCTTC. Protein product: CASSVGLDTFNYGYTF.

This CDR3 reads CASSPSTGESETQYF. The DNA of the CDR3 is TGTGCCAGCAGCCCGTCGACAGGGGAATCGGAGACCCAGTACTTC. V and J are TRBV11-1 and TRBJ2-5, with 8 bases lining up with TRBD1. V gave up 5 bases and J gave up 5 bases; unmatched junction bases: 10. CDR1 and CDR2 from the germline V gene are SGHAT and FQDESV (reference sequence). The CDR3 runs to 15 residues.

This clone turned up a few times. The V and J genes are TRBV15 and TRBJ1-4; D is unresolved. Germline values: CDR1 LNHNV, CDR2 YYDKDF (reference sequence). This CDR3 is 15 amino acids long. V gave up 9 bases and J gave up 0 bases, with 14 bases separating them. The CDR3 sequence: CATREQAATNEKLFF. The CDR3 DNA is TGTGCCACTCGGGAGCAGGCTGCAACTAATGAAAAACTGTTTTTT.

The chain recombines TRBV4-2 with TRBJ2-3; the match to TRBD2 covers 11 bases. Germline V gene sequence: CDR1 LGHNA, CDR2 YNFKEQ. CDR3 length: 17 amino acids. Trimming at V came to 3 bases and at J to 5 bases, leaving 10 bases not matched to a gene. The CDR3: CASSHPKTSGEGDTQYF. CDR3 nucleotides: TGTGCCAGCAGCCACCCCAAGACTAGCGGGGAGGGAGATACGCAGTATTTT.

The genes are TRBV10-3 and TRBJ2-7, with 8 bases that match TRBD2. Germline V gene data show CDR1 as ENHRY and CDR2 as SYGVKD. J lost 0 bases, V lost 8 bases, and 3 bases had no gene match. This CDR3 has 13 residues. This CDR3 is CAIVSGASYEQYF. The CDR3 DNA reads TGTGCCATCGTTAGCGGGGCCTCCTACGAGCAGTACTTC.

The chain recombines TRBV6-1 with TRBJ1-2, with D possibly TRBD1 on 6 matching bases. CDR3 size: 13 residues. V shed 6 bases and J shed 0 bases, with 8 bases lying between them. The germline CDR1 and CDR2 sequences are MNHNS and SASEGT. CDR3 coding DNA: TGTGCCAGCAGCGCAGGGGCTAACTATGGCTACACCTTC. This sequence encodes CASSAGANYGYTF.

The chain carries TRBV15 and TRBJ2-1; possibly TRBD2 for D (7 bases). Germline V gene data show CDR1 as LNHNV and CDR2 as YYDKDF (reference sequence). Trimming took off 5 bases at V and 6 bases at J, with 20 bases between the two ends. This CDR3 contains 16 residues. This CDR3 is CATSGRDIVFTNEQFF. CDR3 nucleotides: TGTGCCACCAGCGGGAGGGACATTGTATTTACCAATGAGCAGTTCTTC.

The rearrangement links TRBV7-8 to TRBJ2-2; 10 nucleotides align to TRBD2. Unmatched junction bases numbered 10, after V lost 5 bases and J lost 7 bases. CDR1 is SGHVS, CDR2 FQNEAQ, per germline. CDR3 size: 16 residues. CDR3 residues: CASSPGTSGVNGELFF. The CDR3 nucleotides read TGTGCCAGCAGCCCAGGAACTAGCGGGGTAAACGGGGAGCTGTTTTTT. Drawing the rest from reference TRBV7-8 and TRBJ2-2, the complete variable domain is GAGVSQSPRYKVAKRGQDVALRCDPISGHVSLFWYQQALGQGPEFLTYFQNEAQLDKSGLPSDRFFAERPEGSVSTLKIQRTQQEDSAVYLCASSPGTSGVNGELFFGEGSRLTVL.

The chain has TRBV5-1 and TRBJ1-2, with D tentatively TRBD1 (6 bases). Germline assignment: CDR1 SGHRS and CDR2 YFSETQ. V shed 4 bases and J shed 2 bases, with 12 bases lying between them. The CDR3 has 14 amino acids. The CDR3 spells CASSHRDNNYGYTF. CDR3 sequence (DNA): TGCGCCAGCAGCCACCGGGACAACAACTATGGCTACACCTTC.

This clone was observed once. The chain recombines TRBV7-9 with TRBJ2-4; D gene ambiguous. The germline V and J ends were trimmed by 2 bases and 5 bases, with 7 bases remaining between them. This CDR3 has 13 amino acids. Germline V gene sequence: CDR1 SEHNR, CDR2 FQNEAQ (reference sequence). The CDR3 sequence is CASSLLSQNIQYF. CDR3 DNA sequence: TGTGCCAGCAGCTTATTAAGCCAAAACATTCAGTACTTC.

This chain connects TRBV6-5 to TRBJ1-2; 8 bases line up with TRBD1. The J segment lost 5 bases and the V segment lost 6 bases, leaving 8 bases of the junction unmatched. Germline V lookup: CDR1 MNHEY, CDR2 SVGAGI. The CDR3 runs to 14 residues. The CDR3 DNA reads as TGTGCCAGCAGCCGGACAGGGTCTGGGTATGGCTACACCTTC. It codes for CASSRTGSGYGYTF.

The V and J genes are TRBV4-1 and TRBJ2-4; 8 bases are shared with TRBD2. The V gene end was trimmed by 4 bases and the J gene end by 4 bases; junction bases not matched to a gene: 15. Germline values: CDR1 MGHRA, CDR2 YSYEKL. The CDR3 sequence is 18 residues long. The CDR3 DNA sequence: TGCGCCAGCAGCCTCCCAACGACTTCCGGGACTAGAAAAAACATTCAGTACTTC. The encoded protein is CASSLPTTSGTRKNIQYF.

The chain joins TRBV7-9 to TRBJ2-7, with D perhaps matching TRBD1 (5 bases). The length of the CDR3 is 13 residues. The germline gives CDR1 SEHNR, CDR2 FQNEAQ (reference sequence). V lost 5 bases and J lost 4, with 12 bases in between. Here the CDR3 reads CASSRPRGYEQYF. CDR3 nucleotide sequence: TGTGCCAGCAGCCGTCCTAGGGGTTACGAGCAGTACTTC.

CDR3 residues: CSVKMRTAGNTIYF. As DNA, the CDR3 is TGCAGCGTTAAAATGAGGACAGCTGGAAACACCATATATTTT. The rearrangement joins TRBV29-1 to TRBJ1-3; D possibly corresponds to TRBD1 (6 bases). The CDR3 has 14 residues. Germline CDR1 reads SQVTM; CDR2 reads ANQGSEA. V shed 5 bases and J shed 2 bases, with 13 bases lying between them.

In nucleotides, the CDR3 is TGTGCCAGCAGCGGGGGGTCTGGGGCATACATCACAGATACGCAGTATTTT. Translated: CASSGGSGAYITDTQYF. This chain links TRBV7-9 with TRBJ2-3, with D perhaps matching TRBD2 (6 bases). CDR1 SEHNR and CDR2 FQNEAQ come from the germline V gene (reference sequence). The CDR3 extends over 17 amino acids. V dropped 5 bases and J dropped 2 bases, with 20 bases sitting between them.

This clone was counted once. V gene TRBV7-2 combines with J gene TRBJ1-5; D is ambiguous. The CDR3 extends over 16 amino acids. Trimming stripped 3 bases from V and 0 bases from J, with 12 bases between. Germline V gene lookup returns CDR1 SGHTA and CDR2 FQGNSA. The CDR3 DNA is TGTGCCAGCAGCTTTTTTGGCTCATATAGCAATCAGCCCCAGCATTTT. This codes for CASSFFGSYSNQPQHF.